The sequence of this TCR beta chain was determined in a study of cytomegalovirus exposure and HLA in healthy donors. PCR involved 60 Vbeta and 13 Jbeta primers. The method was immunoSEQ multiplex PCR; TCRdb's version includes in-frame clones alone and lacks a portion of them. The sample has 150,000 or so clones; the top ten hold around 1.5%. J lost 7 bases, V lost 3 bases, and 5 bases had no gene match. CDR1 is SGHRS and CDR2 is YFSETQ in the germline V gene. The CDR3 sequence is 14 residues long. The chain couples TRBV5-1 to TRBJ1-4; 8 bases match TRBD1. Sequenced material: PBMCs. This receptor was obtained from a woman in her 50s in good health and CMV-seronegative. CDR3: CASSYDRGSEKLFF. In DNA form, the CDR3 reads TGCGCCAGCAGCTACGACAGGGGTAGTGAAAAACTGTTTTTT.